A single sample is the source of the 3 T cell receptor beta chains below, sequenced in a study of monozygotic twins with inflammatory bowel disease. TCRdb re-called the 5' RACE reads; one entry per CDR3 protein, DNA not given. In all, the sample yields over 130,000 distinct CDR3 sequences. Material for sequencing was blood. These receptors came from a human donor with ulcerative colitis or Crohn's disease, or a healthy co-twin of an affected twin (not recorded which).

This CDR3 is CASSFLAGSADTQYF. This sequence joins TRBV12-3 or TRBV12-4 and TRBJ2-3; absent DNA, TCRdb's TRBD2 call cannot be checked. The length of the CDR3 is 15 residues.

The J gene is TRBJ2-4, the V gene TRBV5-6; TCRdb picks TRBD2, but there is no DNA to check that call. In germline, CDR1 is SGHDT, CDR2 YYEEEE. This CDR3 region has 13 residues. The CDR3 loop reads CASSGGRRDIQYF. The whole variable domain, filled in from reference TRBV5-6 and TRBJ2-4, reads DAGVTQSPTHLIKTRGQQVTLRCSPKSGHDTVSWYQQALGQGPQFIFQYYEEEERQRGNFPDRFSGHQFPNYSSELNVNALLLGDSALYLCASSGGRRDIQYFGAGTRLSVL.

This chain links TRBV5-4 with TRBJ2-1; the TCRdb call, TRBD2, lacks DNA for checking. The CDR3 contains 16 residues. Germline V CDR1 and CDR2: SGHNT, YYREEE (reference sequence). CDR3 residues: CASSNKRGGGWNEQFF.